This T cell receptor beta chain was recovered during a study of shared clonotypes between healthy human individuals. Study-wide background: Every donor yielded three CD4 naive, three CD4 memory, two CD8 naive and one CD8 memory plate. Study-wide findings and caveats: With several donors compared, 5% to 5.5% of naive CD4 clonotypes were shared.

Selected positively for CCR7 and CD45RO-negative, naive CD8 cells excluded terminally differentiated effector memory CD45RA+ cells. Regarding this clone: Its antigen is unidentified.

This CDR3 contains 14 residues. The germline gives CDR1 SGHAT, CDR2 FQNNGV. Deletions cut 5 bases from V and 1 base from J, with 12 bases between. Profiled with immunoSEQ multiplex PCR; TCRdb holds only in-frame clones, not every one. The profile shows millions of clones, roughly 91% of them singletons. This clonotype was obtained from a young man in good health. Some clones in this sample may be carry-over from other donors' samples. The rearrangement links TRBV11-2 to TRBJ2-7, with D hard to call. Input material: naive CD8+ T cells from PBMCs. The CDR3 region is CASSARLGSYEQYF. CDR3 DNA: TGTGCCAGCAGCGCCCGATTGGGTTCCTACGAGCAGTACTTC.